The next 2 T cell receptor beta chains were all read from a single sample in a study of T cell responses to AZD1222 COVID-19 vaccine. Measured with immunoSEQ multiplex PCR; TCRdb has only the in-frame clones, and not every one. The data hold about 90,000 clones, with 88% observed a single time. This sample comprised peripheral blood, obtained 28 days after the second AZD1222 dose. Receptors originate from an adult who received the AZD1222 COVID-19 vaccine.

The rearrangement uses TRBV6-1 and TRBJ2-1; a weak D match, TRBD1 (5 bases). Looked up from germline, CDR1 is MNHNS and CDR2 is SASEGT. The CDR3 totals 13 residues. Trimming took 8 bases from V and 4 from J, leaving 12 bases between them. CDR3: CASVRGRYNEQFF. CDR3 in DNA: TGTGCCAGCGTAAGGGGCAGATACAATGAGCAGTTCTTC.

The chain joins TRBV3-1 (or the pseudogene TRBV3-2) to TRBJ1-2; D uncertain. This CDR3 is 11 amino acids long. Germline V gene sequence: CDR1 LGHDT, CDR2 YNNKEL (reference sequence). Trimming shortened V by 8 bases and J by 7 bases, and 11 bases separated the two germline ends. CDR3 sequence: CASQTMGGYTF. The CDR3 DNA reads TGTGCCAGCCAAACCATGGGTGGCTACACCTTC.